The entry below gives a single TCR beta chain sequence along with its context. CDR1 and CDR2 from the germline V gene are LNHDA and SQIVND (reference sequence). The V and J ends lost 8 bases and 7 bases respectively, with 17 bases between them. The CDR3 runs to 14 residues. This record belongs to a study of blood T cell repertoires in COVID-19. Background on the study: Sites across the United States, Italy and Spain contributed samples from acute and convalescent COVID-19. Sample material is recorded as cDNA or gDNA derived from T cells, B-cell-depleted T cells, or PBMCs.

Per the authors' pipeline: Amplification of reference gene primers provided the estimated nucleated cell counts. Produced via immunoSEQ multiplex PCR; TCRdb's table is partial and in-frame only. V and J calls and clone size are copied from that table; D and trimming were computed from the DNA. The table lists 95,000 to 110,000 clones, about 80% of them singletons. Sequencing was done on a sample of peripheral blood. The V and J genes are TRBV19 and TRBJ2-2; D perhaps matches TRBD2 (7 bases). This receptor was obtained from a man between 65 and 79 years old with acute or convalescent COVID-19. In DNA, the CDR3 is TGTGCCAGTGCGAGTGGGGGGGCCGGCGGGGAGCTGTTTTTT. It encodes CASASGGAGGELFF. The variable domain in full, with the rest retrieved from reference TRBV19 and TRBJ2-2, is DGGITQSPKYLFRKEGQNVTLSCEQNLNHDAMYWYRQDPGQGLRLIYYSQIVNDFQKGDIAEGYSVSREKKESFPLTVTSAQKNPTAFYLCASASGGAGGELFFGEGSRLTVL.